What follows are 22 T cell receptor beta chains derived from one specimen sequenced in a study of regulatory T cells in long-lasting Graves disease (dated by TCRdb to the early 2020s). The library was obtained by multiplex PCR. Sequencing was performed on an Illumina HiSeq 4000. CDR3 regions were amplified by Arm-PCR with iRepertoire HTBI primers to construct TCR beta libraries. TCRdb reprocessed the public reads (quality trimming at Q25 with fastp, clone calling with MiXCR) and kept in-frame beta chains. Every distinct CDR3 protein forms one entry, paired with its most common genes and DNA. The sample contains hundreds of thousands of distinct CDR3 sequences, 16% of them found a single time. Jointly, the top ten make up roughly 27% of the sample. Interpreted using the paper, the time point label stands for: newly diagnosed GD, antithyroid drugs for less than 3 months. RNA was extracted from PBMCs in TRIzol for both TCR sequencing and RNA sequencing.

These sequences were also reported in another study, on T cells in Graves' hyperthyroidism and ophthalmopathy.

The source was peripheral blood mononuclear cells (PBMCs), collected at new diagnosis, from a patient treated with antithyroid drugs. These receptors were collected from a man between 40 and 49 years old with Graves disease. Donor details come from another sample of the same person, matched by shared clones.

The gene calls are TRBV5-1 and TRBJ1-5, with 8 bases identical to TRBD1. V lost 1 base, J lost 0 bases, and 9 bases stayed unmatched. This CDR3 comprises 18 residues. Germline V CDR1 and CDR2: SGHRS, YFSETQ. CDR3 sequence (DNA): TGCGCCAGCAGCTTGACCCCGACAGGGGCCTATAGCAATCAGCCCCAGCATTTT. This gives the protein CASSLTPTGAYSNQPQHF. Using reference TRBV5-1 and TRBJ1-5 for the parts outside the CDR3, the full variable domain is KAGVTQTPRYLIKTRGQQVTLSCSPISGHRSVSWYQQTPGQGLQFLFEYFSETQRNKGNFPGRFSGRQFSNSRSEMNVSTLELGDSALYLCASSLTPTGAYSNQPQHFGDGTRLSIL.

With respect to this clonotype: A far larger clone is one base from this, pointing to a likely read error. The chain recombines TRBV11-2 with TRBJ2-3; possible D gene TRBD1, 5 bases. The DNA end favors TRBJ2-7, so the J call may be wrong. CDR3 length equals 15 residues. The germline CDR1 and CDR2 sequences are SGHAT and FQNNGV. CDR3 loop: CASSQVLDTPCEQYF. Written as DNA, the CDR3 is TGCGCCAGCAGCCAAGTATTGGACACTCCCTGCGAGCAGTACTTC.

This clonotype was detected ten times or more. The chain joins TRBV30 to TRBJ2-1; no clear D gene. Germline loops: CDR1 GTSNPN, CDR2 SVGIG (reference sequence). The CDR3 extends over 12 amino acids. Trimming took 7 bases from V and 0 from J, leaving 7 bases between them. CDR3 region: CAYERSYNEQFF. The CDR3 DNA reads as TGTGCCTACGAACGCTCCTACAATGAGCAGTTCTTC.

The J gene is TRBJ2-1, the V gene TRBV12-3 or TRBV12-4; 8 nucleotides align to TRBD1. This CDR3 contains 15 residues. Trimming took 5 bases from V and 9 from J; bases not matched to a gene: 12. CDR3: CASSPSGQGWTEQFF. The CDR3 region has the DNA TGTGCCAGCAGTCCAAGCGGACAGGGATGGACTGAGCAGTTCTTC.

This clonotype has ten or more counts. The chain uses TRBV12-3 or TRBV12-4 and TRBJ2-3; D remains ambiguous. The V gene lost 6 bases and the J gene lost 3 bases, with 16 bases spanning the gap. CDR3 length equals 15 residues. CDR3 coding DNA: TGTGCCAGCAGCTCCCACCGGGCTGGTACAGATACGCAGTATTTT. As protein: CASSSHRAGTDTQYF.

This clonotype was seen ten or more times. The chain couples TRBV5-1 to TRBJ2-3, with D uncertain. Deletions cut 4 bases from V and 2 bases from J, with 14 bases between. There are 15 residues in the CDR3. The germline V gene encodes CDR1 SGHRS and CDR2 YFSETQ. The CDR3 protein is CASSPEPPVTDTQYF. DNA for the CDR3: TGCGCCAGCAGCCCCGAACCCCCTGTCACAGATACGCAGTATTTT.

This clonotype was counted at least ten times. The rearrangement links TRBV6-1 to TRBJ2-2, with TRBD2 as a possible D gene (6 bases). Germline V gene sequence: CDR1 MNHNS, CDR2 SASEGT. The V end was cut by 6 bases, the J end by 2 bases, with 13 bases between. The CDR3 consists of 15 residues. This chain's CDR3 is CASRFPGVNTGELFF. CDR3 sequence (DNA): TGTGCCAGCAGATTCCCGGGGGTAAACACCGGGGAGCTGTTTTTT.

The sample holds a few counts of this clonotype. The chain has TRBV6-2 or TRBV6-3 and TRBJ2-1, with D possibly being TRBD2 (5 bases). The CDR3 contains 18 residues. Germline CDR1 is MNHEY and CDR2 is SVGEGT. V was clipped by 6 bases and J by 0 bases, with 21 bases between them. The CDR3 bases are TGTGCCAGCAGCCGCGCCCACACCAGTGGGAGCTCCTACAATGAGCAGTTCTTC. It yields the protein CASSRAHTSGSSYNEQFF.

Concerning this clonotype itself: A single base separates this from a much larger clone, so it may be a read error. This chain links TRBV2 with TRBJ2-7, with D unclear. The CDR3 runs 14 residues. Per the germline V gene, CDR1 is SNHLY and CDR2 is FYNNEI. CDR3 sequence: CTIRRPSGGHEQYF. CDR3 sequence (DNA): TGTACCATACGACGCCCCTCGGGTGGGCACGAGCAGTACTTC. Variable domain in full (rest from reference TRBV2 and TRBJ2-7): EPEVTQTPSHQVTQMGQEVILRCVPISNHLYFYWYRQILGQKVEFLVSFYNNEISEKSEIFDDQFSVERPDGSNFTLKIRSTKLEDSAMYFCTIRRPSGGHEQYFGPGTRLTVT.

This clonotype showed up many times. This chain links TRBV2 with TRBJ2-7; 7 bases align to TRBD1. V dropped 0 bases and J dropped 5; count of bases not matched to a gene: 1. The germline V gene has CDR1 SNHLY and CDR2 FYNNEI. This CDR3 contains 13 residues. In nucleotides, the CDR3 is TGTGCCAGCAGTGAAGCGGGGACAGACGAGCAGTACTTC. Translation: CASSEAGTDEQYF.

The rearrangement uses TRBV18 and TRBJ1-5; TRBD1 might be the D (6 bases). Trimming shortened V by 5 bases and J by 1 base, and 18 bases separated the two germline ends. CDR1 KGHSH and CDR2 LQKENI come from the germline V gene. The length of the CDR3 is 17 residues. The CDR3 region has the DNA TGTGCCAGCTCAACGTACGGGGGCGGATTGAGCAATCAGCCCCAGCATTTT. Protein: CASSTYGGGLSNQPQHF.

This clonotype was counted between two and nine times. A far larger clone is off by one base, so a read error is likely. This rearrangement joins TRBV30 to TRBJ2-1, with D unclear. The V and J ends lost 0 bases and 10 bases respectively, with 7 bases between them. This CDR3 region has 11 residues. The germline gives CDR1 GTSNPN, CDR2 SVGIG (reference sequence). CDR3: CAWSVGNEQFF. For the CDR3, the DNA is TGTGCCTGGAGTGTGGGAAACGAGCAGTTCTTC.

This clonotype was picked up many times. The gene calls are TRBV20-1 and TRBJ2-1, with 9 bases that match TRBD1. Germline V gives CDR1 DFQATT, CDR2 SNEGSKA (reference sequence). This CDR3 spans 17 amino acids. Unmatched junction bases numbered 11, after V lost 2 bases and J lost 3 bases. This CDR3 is CSARLSQGAGVYNEQFF. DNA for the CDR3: TGCAGTGCTAGACTCTCACAGGGGGCCGGAGTCTACAATGAGCAGTTCTTC.

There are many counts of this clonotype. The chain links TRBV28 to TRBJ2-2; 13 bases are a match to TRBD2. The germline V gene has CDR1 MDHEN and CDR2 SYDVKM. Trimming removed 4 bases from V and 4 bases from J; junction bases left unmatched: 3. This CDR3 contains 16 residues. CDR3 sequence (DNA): TGTGCCAGCAGTTCCGGGACTAGCGGGGTCACCGGGGAGCTGTTTTTT. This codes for CASSSGTSGVTGELFF.

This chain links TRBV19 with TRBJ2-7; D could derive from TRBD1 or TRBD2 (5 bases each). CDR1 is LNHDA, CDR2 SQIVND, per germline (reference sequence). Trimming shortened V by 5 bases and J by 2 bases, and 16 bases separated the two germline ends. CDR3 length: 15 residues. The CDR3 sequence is CASSGAPGRTYEQYF. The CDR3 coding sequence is TGTGCCAGTAGTGGGGCCCCAGGGAGAACCTACGAGCAGTACTTC.

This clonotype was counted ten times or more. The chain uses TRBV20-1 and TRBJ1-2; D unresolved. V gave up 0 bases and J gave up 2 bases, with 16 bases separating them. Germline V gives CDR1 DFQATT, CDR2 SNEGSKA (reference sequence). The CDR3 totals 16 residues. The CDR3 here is CSARDGPSALNYGYTF. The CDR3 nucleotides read TGCAGTGCTAGAGACGGACCCTCAGCCCTAAACTATGGCTACACCTTC.

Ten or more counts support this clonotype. CDR3 coding DNA: TGTGCCAGCGTAGGAACTAGCTATAATTCACCCCTCCACTTT. Translation gives CASVGTSYNSPLHF. V and J are TRBV2 and TRBJ1-6, with D uncertain. CDR1 SNHLY and CDR2 FYNNEI come from the germline V gene. This CDR3 contains 14 residues. V was shortened by 8 bases and J by 3 bases, with 11 bases between the two germline ends.

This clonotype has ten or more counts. The CDR3 reads CASSVGGQTWAHEQYF. In nucleotides, the CDR3 is TGTGCCAGCAGCGTAGGGGGACAGACATGGGCCCACGAGCAGTACTTC. This chain joins TRBV9 and TRBJ2-7; 7 positions agree with TRBD1. V lost 0 bases to trimming and J lost 5 bases; unmatched junction nucleotides: 11. Germline V lookup: CDR1 SGDLS, CDR2 YYNGEE. The CDR3 length is 16 residues.

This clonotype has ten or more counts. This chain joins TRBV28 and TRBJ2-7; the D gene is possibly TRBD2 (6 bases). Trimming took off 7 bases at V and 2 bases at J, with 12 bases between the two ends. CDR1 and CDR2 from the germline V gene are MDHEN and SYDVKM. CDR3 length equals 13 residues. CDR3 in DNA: TGTGCCAGCAATGGCGGGGCCGCCTACGAGCAGTACTTC. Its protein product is CASNGGAAYEQYF.

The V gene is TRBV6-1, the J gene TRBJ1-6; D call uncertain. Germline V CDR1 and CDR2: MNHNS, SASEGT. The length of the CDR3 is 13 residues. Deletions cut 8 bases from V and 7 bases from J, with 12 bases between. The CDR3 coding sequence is TGTGCCAGCCGATCGGAGGGAAATTCACCCCTCCACTTT. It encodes CASRSEGNSPLHF.

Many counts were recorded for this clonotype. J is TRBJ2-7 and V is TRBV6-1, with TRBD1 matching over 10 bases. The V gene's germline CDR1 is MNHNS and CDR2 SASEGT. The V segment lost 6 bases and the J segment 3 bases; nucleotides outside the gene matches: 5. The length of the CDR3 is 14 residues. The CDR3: CASRTRDRGYEQYF. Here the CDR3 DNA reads TGTGCCAGCAGAACCAGGGACAGGGGCTACGAGCAGTACTTC.

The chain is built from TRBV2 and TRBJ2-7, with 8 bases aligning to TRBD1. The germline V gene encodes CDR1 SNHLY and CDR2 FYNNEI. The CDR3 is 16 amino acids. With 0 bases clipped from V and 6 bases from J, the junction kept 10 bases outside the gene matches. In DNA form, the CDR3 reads TGTGCCAGCAGTGAAGCCAAAAGGACAGGGTACGGCGAGCAGTACTTC. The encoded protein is CASSEAKRTGYGEQYF.